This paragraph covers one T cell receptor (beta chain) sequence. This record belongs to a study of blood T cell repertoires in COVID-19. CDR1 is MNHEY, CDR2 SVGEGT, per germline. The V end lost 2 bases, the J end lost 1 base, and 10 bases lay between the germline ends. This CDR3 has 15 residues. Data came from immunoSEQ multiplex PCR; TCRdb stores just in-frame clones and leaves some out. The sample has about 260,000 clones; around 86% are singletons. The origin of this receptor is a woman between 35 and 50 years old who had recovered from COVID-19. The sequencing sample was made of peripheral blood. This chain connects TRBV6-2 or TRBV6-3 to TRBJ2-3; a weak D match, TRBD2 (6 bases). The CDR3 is CASSYEGLRTDTQYF. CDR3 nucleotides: TGTGCCAGCAGTTACGAGGGACTTCGCACAGATACGCAGTATTTT.